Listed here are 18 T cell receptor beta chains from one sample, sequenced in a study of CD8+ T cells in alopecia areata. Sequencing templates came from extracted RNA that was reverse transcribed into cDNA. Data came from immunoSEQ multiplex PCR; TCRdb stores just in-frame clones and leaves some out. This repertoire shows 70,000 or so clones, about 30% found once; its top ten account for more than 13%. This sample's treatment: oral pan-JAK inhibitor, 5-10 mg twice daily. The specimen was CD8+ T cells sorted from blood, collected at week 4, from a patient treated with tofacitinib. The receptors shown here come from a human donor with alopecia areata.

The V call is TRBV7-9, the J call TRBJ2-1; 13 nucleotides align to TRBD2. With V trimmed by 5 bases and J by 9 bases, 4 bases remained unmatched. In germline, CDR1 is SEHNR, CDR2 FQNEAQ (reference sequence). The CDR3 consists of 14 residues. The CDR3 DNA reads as TGTGCCAGCAGCCTGGGACTAGCGGGAATTGAGCAGTTCTTC. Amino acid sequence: CASSLGLAGIEQFF.

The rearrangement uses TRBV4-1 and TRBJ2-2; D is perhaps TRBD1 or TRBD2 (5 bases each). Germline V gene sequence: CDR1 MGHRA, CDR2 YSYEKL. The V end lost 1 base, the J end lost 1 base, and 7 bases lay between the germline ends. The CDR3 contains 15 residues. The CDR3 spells CASSQGDVNTGELFF. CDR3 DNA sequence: TGCGCCAGCAGCCAAGGGGACGTGAACACCGGGGAGCTGTTTTTT.

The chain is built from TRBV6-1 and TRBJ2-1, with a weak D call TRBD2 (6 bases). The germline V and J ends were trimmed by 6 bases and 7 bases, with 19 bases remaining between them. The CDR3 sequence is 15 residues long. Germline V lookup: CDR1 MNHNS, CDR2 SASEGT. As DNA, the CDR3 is TGTGCCAGCAGAGACGGGGTGGGGAGGATGAATGAGCAGTTCTTC. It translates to CASRDGVGRMNEQFF.

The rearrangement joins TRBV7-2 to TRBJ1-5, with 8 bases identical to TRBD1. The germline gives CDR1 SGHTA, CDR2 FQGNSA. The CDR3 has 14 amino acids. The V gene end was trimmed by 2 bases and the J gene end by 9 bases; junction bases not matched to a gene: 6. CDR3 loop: CASSLTPGGGPQHF. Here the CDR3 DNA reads TGTGCCAGCAGCTTAACCCCAGGGGGCGGGCCCCAGCATTTT. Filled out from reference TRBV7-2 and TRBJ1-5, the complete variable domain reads GAGVSQSPSNKVTEKGKDVELRCDPISGHTALYWYRQSLGQGLEFLIYFQGNSAPDKSGLPSDRFSAERTGGSVSTLTIQRTQQEDSAVYLCASSLTPGGGPQHFGDGTRLSIL.

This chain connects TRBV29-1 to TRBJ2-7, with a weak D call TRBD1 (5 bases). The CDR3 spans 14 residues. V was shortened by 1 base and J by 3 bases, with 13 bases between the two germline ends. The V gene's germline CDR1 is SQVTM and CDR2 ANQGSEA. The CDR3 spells CSVEGGETHYEQYF. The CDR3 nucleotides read TGCAGCGTTGAAGGGGGCGAGACTCACTACGAGCAGTACTTC.

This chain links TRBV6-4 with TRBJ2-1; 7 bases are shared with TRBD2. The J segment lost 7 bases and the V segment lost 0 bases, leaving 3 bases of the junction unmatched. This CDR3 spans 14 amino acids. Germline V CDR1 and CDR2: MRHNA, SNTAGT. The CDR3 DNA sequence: TGTGCCAGCAGTGACTCTGTCGGGGGGAATGAGCAGTTCTTC. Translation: CASSDSVGGNEQFF.

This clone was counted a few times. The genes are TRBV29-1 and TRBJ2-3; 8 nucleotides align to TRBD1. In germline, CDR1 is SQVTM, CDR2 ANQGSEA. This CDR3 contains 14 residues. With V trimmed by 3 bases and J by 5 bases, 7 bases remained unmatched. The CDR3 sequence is CSVDRAGGEDTQYF. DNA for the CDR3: TGCAGCGTTGACAGGGCAGGGGGCGAAGATACGCAGTATTTT.

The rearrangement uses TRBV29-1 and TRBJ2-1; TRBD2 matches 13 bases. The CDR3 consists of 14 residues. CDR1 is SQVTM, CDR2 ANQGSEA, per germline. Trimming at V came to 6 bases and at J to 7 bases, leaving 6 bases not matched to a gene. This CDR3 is CSVPTSGRYNEQFF. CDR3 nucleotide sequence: TGCAGCGTCCCGACTAGCGGGAGGTATAATGAGCAGTTCTTC.

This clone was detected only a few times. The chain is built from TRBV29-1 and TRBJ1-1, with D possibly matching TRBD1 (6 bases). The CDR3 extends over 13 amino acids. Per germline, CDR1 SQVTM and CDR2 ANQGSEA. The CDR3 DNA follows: TGCAGTCATCACGGACAGCAGAACACTGAAGCTTTCTTT. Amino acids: CSHHGQQNTEAFF.

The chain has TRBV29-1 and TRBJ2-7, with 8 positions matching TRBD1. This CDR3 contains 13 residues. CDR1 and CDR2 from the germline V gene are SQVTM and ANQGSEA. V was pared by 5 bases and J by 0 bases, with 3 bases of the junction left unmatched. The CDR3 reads CSVRTGTSYEQYF. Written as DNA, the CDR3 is TGCAGCGTTCGGACAGGGACCTCCTACGAGCAGTACTTC.

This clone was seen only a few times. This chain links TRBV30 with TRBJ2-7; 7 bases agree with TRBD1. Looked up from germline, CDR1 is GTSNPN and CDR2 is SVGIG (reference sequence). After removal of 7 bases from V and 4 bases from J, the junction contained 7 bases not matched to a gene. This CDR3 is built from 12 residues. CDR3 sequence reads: CASGRQGYEQYF. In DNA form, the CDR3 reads TGTGCCTCAGGCCGACAGGGTTACGAGCAGTACTTC.

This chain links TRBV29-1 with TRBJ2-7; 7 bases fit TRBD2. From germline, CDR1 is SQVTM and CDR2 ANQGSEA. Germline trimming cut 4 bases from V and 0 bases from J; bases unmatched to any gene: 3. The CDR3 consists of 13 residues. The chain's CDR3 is CSVGGGFSYEQYF. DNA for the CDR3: TGCAGCGTTGGGGGGGGATTCTCCTACGAGCAGTACTTC.

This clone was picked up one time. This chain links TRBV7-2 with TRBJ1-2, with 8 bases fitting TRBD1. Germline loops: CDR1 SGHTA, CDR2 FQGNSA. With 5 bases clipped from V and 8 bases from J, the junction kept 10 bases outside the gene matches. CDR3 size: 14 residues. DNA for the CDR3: TGTGCCAGCAGCCCCCCGGCAGGGGGCTACGGCTACACCTTC. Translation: CASSPPAGGYGYTF.

DNA of the CDR3: TGCAGCGTTAGGGTGGGGCCGAACGCTTTCTTT. Translated, it gives CSVRVGPNAFF. V usage is TRBV29-1 and J usage is TRBJ1-1, with D tentatively TRBD1 (5 bases). Germline V lookup: CDR1 SQVTM, CDR2 ANQGSEA. V was clipped by 5 bases and J by 11 bases, with 15 bases between them. The CDR3 consists of 11 residues.

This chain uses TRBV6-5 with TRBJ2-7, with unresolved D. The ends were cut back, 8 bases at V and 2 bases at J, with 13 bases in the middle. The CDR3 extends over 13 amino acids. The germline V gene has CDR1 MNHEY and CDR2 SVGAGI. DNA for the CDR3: TGTGCCAGCCGACCGGGTCTTACCTACGAGCAGTACTTC. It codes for CASRPGLTYEQYF.

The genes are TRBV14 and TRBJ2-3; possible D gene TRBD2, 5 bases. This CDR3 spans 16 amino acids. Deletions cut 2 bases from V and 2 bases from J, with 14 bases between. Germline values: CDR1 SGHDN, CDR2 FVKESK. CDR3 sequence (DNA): TGTGCCAGCAGCCAACCTCTAGCCGTCCACACAGATACGCAGTATTTT. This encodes CASSQPLAVHTDTQYF.

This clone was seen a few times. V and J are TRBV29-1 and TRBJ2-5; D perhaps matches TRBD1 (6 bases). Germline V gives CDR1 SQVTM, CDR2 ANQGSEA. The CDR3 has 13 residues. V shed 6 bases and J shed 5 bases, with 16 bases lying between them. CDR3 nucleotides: TGCAGCGTCGAGCAGGGGCCGACGGAGACCCAGTACTTC. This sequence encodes CSVEQGPTETQYF.

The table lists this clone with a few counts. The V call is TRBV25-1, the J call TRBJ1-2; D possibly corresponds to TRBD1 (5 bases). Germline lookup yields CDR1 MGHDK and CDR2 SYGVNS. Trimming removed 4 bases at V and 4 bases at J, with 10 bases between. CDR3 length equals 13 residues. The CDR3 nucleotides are TGTGCCAGCAGTGCAGACGGGACCTATGGCTACACCTTC. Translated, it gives CASSADGTYGYTF.